This T cell receptor beta chain was identified during a study of shared clonotypes between healthy human individuals. Study-level points and caveats: Compared with memory subsets, naive subsets generally had larger estimated richness.

The V end lost 5 bases, the J end lost 3 bases, and 14 bases lay between the germline ends. There are 15 residues in the CDR3. Germline V gene sequence: CDR1 MDHEN, CDR2 SYDVKM. Sequenced by immunoSEQ multiplex PCR; TCRdb stores in-frame clones only, minus some. The sample lists hundreds of thousands of clones, about 95% occurring once. Terminally differentiated effector memory CD45RA+ cells were excluded by CCR7 positive selection of CD45RO-negative cells. A remark on this clone: Its antigen remains unknown.

Sequenced: naive CD8+ T cells sorted from blood. The J gene is TRBJ1-3, the V gene TRBV28; possible D gene TRBD1, 6 bases. This sequence originates from a woman younger than 45 in good health. CDR3 loop: CASSAADSYGNTIYF. The CDR3 region has the DNA TGTGCCAGCAGTGCGGCGGACAGTTATGGAAACACCATATATTTT.